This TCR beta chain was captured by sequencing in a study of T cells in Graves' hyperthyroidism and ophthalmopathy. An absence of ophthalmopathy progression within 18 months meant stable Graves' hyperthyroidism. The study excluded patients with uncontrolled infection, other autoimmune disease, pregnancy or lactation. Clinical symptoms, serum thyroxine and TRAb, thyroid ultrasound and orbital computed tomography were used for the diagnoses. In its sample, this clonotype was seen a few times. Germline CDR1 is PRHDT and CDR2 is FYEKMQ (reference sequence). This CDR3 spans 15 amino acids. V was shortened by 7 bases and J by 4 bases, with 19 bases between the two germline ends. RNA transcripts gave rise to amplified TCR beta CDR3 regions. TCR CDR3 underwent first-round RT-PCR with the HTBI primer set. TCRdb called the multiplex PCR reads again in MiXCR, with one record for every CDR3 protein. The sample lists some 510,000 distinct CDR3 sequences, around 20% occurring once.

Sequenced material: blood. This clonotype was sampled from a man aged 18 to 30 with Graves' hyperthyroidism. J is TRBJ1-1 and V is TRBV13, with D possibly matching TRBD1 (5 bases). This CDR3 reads CASTPGTEGVTEAFF. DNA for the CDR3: TGTGCCAGCACCCCTGGGACGGAAGGGGTCACTGAAGCTTTCTTT.